The clone carrying this T cell receptor (beta chain) has at least ten counts. These data come from a study of CD8+CD57+ T cells in acquired aplastic anemia. TCR beta VDJ combinations and CDR3 sequences were profiled from genomic DNA. TCRdb re-called the reads with MiXCR, one entry per CDR3 protein. The table records over 150,000 distinct CDR3 sequences, less than 50% of them present only once. Patients who underwent sequencing had shown CD8+CD57+ cell expansion by flow cytometry. Patients had received no therapy at the time of blood sampling. The CDR3 totals 14 residues. In germline, CDR1 is WNHNN, CDR2 SYGVQD (reference sequence). Trimming cost V 2 bases and J 8 bases, with 13 bases left between them.

The clonotype comes from a human donor with aplastic anemia. The sequencing sample was made of sorted CD4+, CD8+, or CD8+CD57+ T cells (not recorded which) from PBMCs. The V and J genes are TRBV10-1 and TRBJ2-1; weak D call: TRBD2 (6 bases). CDR3 loop: CASSEKLAIHEQFF. For the CDR3, the DNA is TGCGCCAGCAGTGAGAAGCTAGCGATCCATGAGCAGTTCTTC.